The 9 T cell receptor beta chains below were found in one sample sequenced in a study of blood T cell repertoires in COVID-19. TCRdb's copy holds only in-frame clones and misses some; the assay was immunoSEQ multiplex PCR. The sample holds 190,000 or so clones, just under 90% seen once. Sequenced sample: peripheral blood. Receptor source: a woman younger than 35 who had recovered from COVID-19.

This clone was seen a few times. The chain employs TRBV5-8 and TRBJ1-1; 7 bases fit TRBD1. J lost 1 base, V lost 3 bases, and 6 bases had no gene match. This CDR3 spans 15 amino acids. Germline CDR1 and CDR2: SGHTS and YDEGEE. Here the CDR3 DNA reads TGTGCCAGCAGCTCCCGACAGGGCGGGAACACTGAAGCTTTCTTT. This codes for CASSSRQGGNTEAFF.

J is TRBJ1-5 and V is TRBV27; TRBD1 aligns across 7 bases. With V trimmed by 5 bases and J by 4 bases, 5 bases remained unmatched. Germline V gene data show CDR1 as MNHEY and CDR2 as SMNVEV (reference sequence). This CDR3 is built from 14 residues. The CDR3 spells CASSTTGTNQPQHF. The CDR3, as DNA: TGTGCCAGCAGTACGACAGGGACTAATCAGCCCCAGCATTTT.

The chain employs TRBV7-9 and TRBJ2-7; D remains ambiguous. CDR3 length: 13 residues. Per the germline V gene, CDR1 is SEHNR and CDR2 is FQNEAQ (reference sequence). The ends were cut back, 4 bases at V and 2 bases at J, with 9 bases in the middle. The CDR3 sequence: CASSSPNTYEQYV. As DNA, the CDR3 is TGTGCCAGCAGCTCCCCCAACACCTACGAGCAGTACGTC.

V gene TRBV6-5 combines with J gene TRBJ2-7, with 9 nucleotides matching TRBD1. The V gene's germline CDR1 is MNHEY and CDR2 SVGAGI. V lost 4 bases and J lost 3; bases outside the gene matches: 7. The CDR3 length is 15 residues. CDR3 loop: CASSSPGQGVYEQYV. Written as DNA, the CDR3 is TGTGCCAGCAGTTCCCCGGGACAGGGAGTCTACGAGCAGTACGTC.

J is TRBJ2-5 and V is TRBV25-1, with D possibly TRBD1 on 7 matching bases. There are 13 residues in the CDR3. CDR1 and CDR2 (germline): MGHDK, SYGVNS. V was trimmed by 3 bases and J by 10 bases, leaving 15 bases between them. The CDR3 reads CASSDPSQGGQYF. CDR3 coding DNA: TGTGCCAGCAGTGACCCGTCCCAGGGGGGCCAGTACTTC. The entire variable domain, with the rest obtained from reference TRBV25-1 and TRBJ2-5, is as follows: EADIYQTPRYLVIGTGKKITLECSQTMGHDKMYWYQQDPGMELHLIHYSYGVNSTEKGDLSSESTVSRIRTEHFPLTLESARPSHTSQYLCASSDPSQGGQYFGPGTRLLVL.

The chain carries TRBV4-2 and TRBJ2-7, with D unresolved. Trimming removed 1 base from V and 3 bases from J, with 7 bases in between. The germline CDR1 and CDR2 sequences are LGHNA and YNFKEQ. This CDR3 comprises 13 residues. The CDR3 loop reads CASSQVTHYEQYV. As DNA, the CDR3 is TGTGCCAGCAGCCAAGTCACTCACTACGAGCAGTACGTC.

This clone has a handful of counts. Compared with germline, one end of the junction differs, possibly owing to a read error. J is TRBJ2-1 and V is TRBV18; tentatively, D is TRBD2 (6 bases). The germline CDR1 and CDR2 sequences are KGHSH and LQKENI. The CDR3 contains 14 residues. The CDR3 loop is CASSPGGRYTEQFF. For the CDR3, the DNA is TGTGCCAGCTCACCGGGAGGTCGGTACACTGAGCAGTTCTTC.

The rearrangement uses TRBV7-2 and TRBJ2-7, with a tentative D call TRBD1 (6 bases). Trimming took 2 bases from V and 1 from J, leaving 12 bases between them. CDR3 length: 15 amino acids. Germline-derived CDR1 and CDR2 are SGHTA and FQGNSA. This CDR3 is CASSLSPGQSYEQYF. The CDR3 nucleotides read TGTGCCAGCAGCTTATCCCCAGGACAGTCCTACGAGCAGTACTTC. The variable domain in full, completed from reference TRBV7-2 and TRBJ2-7, reads GAGVSQSPSNKVTEKGKDVELRCDPISGHTALYWYRQSLGQGLEFLIYFQGNSAPDKSGLPSDRFSAERTGGSVSTLTIQRTQQEDSAVYLCASSLSPGQSYEQYFGPGTRLTVT.

This clone was seen once. The chain recombines TRBV7-8 with TRBJ2-2; no reliable D call. In germline, CDR1 is SGHVS, CDR2 FQNEAQ. Deletions cut 5 bases from V and 5 bases from J, with 9 bases between. This CDR3 has 13 residues. CDR3 region: CASSPGRTGELFF. In DNA form, the CDR3 reads TGTGCCAGCAGCCCAGGTCGGACCGGGGAGCTGTTTTTT.